These T cell receptor beta chains were read from a single sample in a study of T cells in Graves' hyperthyroidism and ophthalmopathy. One entry per CDR3 protein, called by TCRdb with MiXCR from the multiplex PCR reads. The repertoire holds 550,000 to 850,000 distinct CDR3 sequences, with over 15% as singletons. The specimen was blood. The receptors come from a woman aged 50 to 65 with Graves' hyperthyroidism that later progressed to Graves' ophthalmopathy. CDR3s include the opening cysteine and the closing phenylalanine or tryptophan. The order of the fields is V gene, J gene, clone size, D gene, CDR3 protein, CDR3 DNA. A D gene is named only where the DNA matches it firmly. Size is stated for part of the rows, as once, few or many counts, or as a class when the clone is expanded.

TRBV19	TRBJ1-4	-	-	CASSTRPNEKLFF	TGTGCCAGTAGTACCAGGCCCAACGAAAAACTGTTTTTT
TRBV3-1	TRBJ2-1	-	TRBD2	CASSQVGLAWGNEQFF	TGTGCCAGCAGCCAAGTCGGACTAGCGTGGGGCAATGAGCAGTTCTTC
TRBV2	TRBJ2-2	many	TRBD1	CASRRTGHTGELFF	TGTGCCAGCAGACGGACAGGGCACACCGGGGAGCTGTTTTTT
TRBV19	TRBJ1-5	-	-	CASRTTQGAGQPQHF	TGTGCCAGTAGGACGACACAGGGAGCAGGTCAGCCCCAGCATTTT
TRBV29-1	TRBJ2-5	few	TRBD2	CSAGGERETQYF	TGCAGCGCCGGGGGGGAGAGGGAGACCCAGTACTTC
TRBV5-6	TRBJ1-4	few	TRBD1	CASSWTAGTGGTEKLFF	TGTGCCAGCAGCTGGACCGCCGGGACAGGGGGCACTGAAAAACTGTTTTTT
TRBV7-9	TRBJ2-3	-	-	CADRGPRGTDTQYF	TGTGCCGACCGGGGCCCTCGAGGCACAGATACGCAGTATTTT
TRBV19	TRBJ2-3	few	TRBD1	CASSATGWEDTQYF	TGTGCCAGTAGCGCGACAGGGTGGGAAGATACGCAGTATTTT
TRBV29-1	TRBJ2-3	-	-	CSVEDRWVPGTDTQYF	TGCAGCGTTGAAGATCGTTGGGTCCCCGGCACAGATACGCAGTATTTT
TRBV6-2/TRBV6-3	TRBJ2-7	-	-	CASGTDYEQYF	TGTGCCAGCGGAACGGACTACGAGCAGTACTTC
TRBV12-3/TRBV12-4	TRBJ2-2	few	-	CASSFVPGELFF	TGTGCCAGCAGTTTTGTCCCAGGGGAGCTGTTTTTT
TRBV13	TRBJ1-1	many	-	CASSDIRNTEAFF	TGTGCCAGCAGCGACATTAGGAACACTGAAGCTTTCTTT
TRBV15	TRBJ1-4	-	-	CATSRDRTGTQKLFF	TGTGCCACCAGCAGAGATCGGACTGGCACGCAAAAACTGTTTTTT
TRBV12-3/TRBV12-4	TRBJ2-1	many	-	CASSDLGGGEQFF	TGTGCCAGCAGTGACTTGGGTGGCGGTGAGCAGTTCTTC
TRBV4-1	TRBJ1-6	many	-	CASGLGGGNSPLHF	TGCGCCAGCGGCCTAGGGGGGGGTAATTCACCCCTCCACTTT
TRBV12-3/TRBV12-4	TRBJ1-1	-	-	CASSLVASTEAFF	TGTGCCAGCAGTTTAGTGGCGAGCACTGAAGCTTTCTTT
TRBV20-1	TRBJ1-1	-	-	CSGGGVRLSTEAFF	TGCAGTGGGGGGGGGGTGAGGTTGAGCACTGAAGCTTTCTTT
TRBV7-9	TRBJ2-5	many	-	CASSLAYREEETQYF	TGTGCCAGCAGCTTAGCATACAGGGAAGAGGAGACCCAGTACTTC
TRBV12-3/TRBV12-4	TRBJ1-1	few	-	CASTSGGEAFF	TGTGCCAGCACCAGTGGTGGGGAAGCTTTCTTT
TRBV2	TRBJ2-2	many	TRBD2	CASSGTRNTGELFF	TGTGCCAGCAGTGGGACTAGAAACACCGGGGAGCTGTTTTTT
TRBV10-3	TRBJ1-1	many	TRBD1	CAISGSTGMNTEAFF	TGTGCCATCAGTGGCTCGACAGGGATGAACACTGAAGCTTTCTTT
TRBV5-1	TRBJ2-7	few	-	CASSLGVEYEQYF	TGCGCCAGCAGCTTGGGCGTCGAGTACGAGCAGTACTTC
TRBV20-1	TRBJ1-1	many	-	CSAPRPPGDTEAFF	TGCAGTGCTCCTCGGCCCCCCGGGGACACTGAAGCTTTCTTT
TRBV4-2	TRBJ2-5	-	TRBD2	CASSQEALSGGAWETQYF	TGTGCCAGCAGCCAAGAAGCGCTAAGCGGGGGCGCCTGGGAGACCCAGTACTTC
TRBV7-8	TRBJ1-1	few	-	CASSLGGGRRSTEAFF	TGTGCCAGCAGCTTAGGGGGGGGCAGGAGAAGCACTGAAGCTTTCTTT
TRBV11-3	TRBJ2-3	-	TRBD2	CASSRPRLAGGSGTDTQYF	TGTGCCAGCTCACGGCCACGGCTAGCGGGGGGGTCCGGAACAGATACGCAGTATTTT
TRBV6-2/TRBV6-3	TRBJ2-1	few	-	CASSYSEEQFF	TGTGCCAGCAGTTACTCAGAAGAGCAGTTCTTC
TRBV6-1	TRBJ1-3	-	-	CASLMGLNTIYF	TGTGCCAGCCTAATGGGGCTGAACACCATATATTTT
TRBV3-1	TRBJ1-4	-	TRBD1	CASRGRGQNEKLFF	TGTGCCAGCAGGGGCAGGGGGCAAAATGAAAAACTGTTTTTT